This T cell receptor (beta chain) was sequenced in a study of T cell repertoires in cytomegalovirus infection. Study-level background: CMV infection and matching HLA type were both indicated by public TCR beta signatures.

This CDR3 is 15 amino acids long. Trimming cost V 1 base and J 3 bases; bases outside gene matches: 2. The germline V gene encodes CDR1 LNHNV and CDR2 YYDKDF (reference sequence). Each CDR3 protein is one row after TCRdb ran MiXCR on the reads. The sample shows 500,000 to 600,000 distinct CDR3 sequences, about 15% of them seen only once. V gene TRBV15 combines with J gene TRBJ2-1, with TRBD2 matching 8 bases. The clonotype was recovered from a human donor in good health (CMV status not recorded). Some clones in this sample may be carry-over from other donors' samples. The specimen sequenced was CD8+ T cells from PBMCs. CDR3 protein: CATSRAAGDYNEQFF. The CDR3 nucleotides read TGTGCCACCAGCAGAGCAGCGGGAGACTACAATGAGCAGTTCTTC.